This paragraph reports one TCR beta chain. Its antigen is unidentified. The data originate from a study of OX40 agonist ivuxolimab in advanced cancers. Background on the study: Those enrolled were about 82% male, with a mean age of around 58 years and ages from roughly 23 to 79. One hepatocellular carcinoma and a couple of cutaneous melanoma patients partially responded.

Here immunoSEQ multiplex PCR was the method, and the copy in TCRdb shows in-frame clones only, minus some. The sample lists about 81,000 clones, roughly 91% occurring once. Regarding the study as a whole: The 0.1-3.0 mg/kg partial responders had among the lowest clonal expansion. Expanded clones were, on average, more numerous among CD8+ T cells than CD4+.

This clonotype was sampled from an adult with an advanced solid tumor such as melanoma, head and neck, liver or kidney cancer. The sample here was CD4+ or CD8+ T cells sorted from blood, taken in a trial of the OX40 agonist ivuxolimab.

As DNA, the CDR3 is TGCAGCGTCGATGAGGCTAAATCCGGATACAATGAGCAGTTCTTC. Residues: CSVDEAKSGYNEQFF. The chain links TRBV29-1 to TRBJ2-1, with no clear D. Per the germline V gene, CDR1 is SQVTM and CDR2 is ANQGSEA. Trimming took 6 bases from V and 4 from J, leaving 19 bases between them. CDR3 length: 15 residues.